This paragraph covers one T cell receptor beta chain sequence. The table lists this clonotype with a few counts. The clone's antigen remains unknown. The record has no base qualities; no much larger clone is one base away. The data originate from a study of CD8+CD57+ T cells in acquired aplastic anemia (dated by TCRdb to the late 2010s). Study-wide context: On average, sorted CD4+ and CD8+ cells yielded around 3.4 ug of extracted DNA, with a range of roughly 0.18 to 30 ug. A CD8+CD57+ expansion meant a frequency higher than the mean frequency seen in healthy subjects. The paper as a whole reports these results and caveats: Around 27 CD8+ CDR3 sequences were shared between patients and controls but appeared highly expressed in patients and within their immunodominant clones. No significant difference in CD8+ Simpson's diversity was found between patients and healthy controls (P=0.060).

Flow cytometry had shown CD8+CD57+ cell expansion in the patients selected for sequencing. Every patient had a diagnosis of severe acquired aplastic anemia based on International Study of Aplastic Anemia and Agranulocytosis and Camitta criteria. At the time blood was sampled, none of the patients had received any therapy. The study deep-sequenced TCR repertoires of sorted CD4+ and CD8+ blood T cells from severe aplastic anemia patients and healthy subjects. Patients were enrolled under clinicaltrials.gov protocols 00001620, 01623167, 00001397, 00071045, 00081523 and 00961064 in the USA. Ficoll-Paque density gradient centrifugation was used to isolate peripheral blood mononuclear cells. Before DNA extraction, CD4+ and CD8+ T cells were sorted with FACS or magnetic beads. TCR beta VDJ combination and CDR3 sequence profiling used genomic DNA as the template. An Illumina HiSeq 2000 was the platform used for TCR repertoire sequencing. Turning to the authors' computational methods: TRBV/TRBJ rearrangement plots, CDR3 size and DJ length profiles, and Simpson's diversity index were used to evaluate the repertoires. The immunodominant clone was defined as the most abundant DNA sequence in deep sequencing data. CDR3 amino acid sequences were checked for sharing between subjects and were compared against published repertoires and the VDJdb database. TCRdb passed the public sequencing reads through fastp at Q25 and MiXCR, retaining productive beta sequences. CDR3 protein sequences are deduplicated, and each keeps its most common genes and DNA. TCRdb's processing, not the authors', yielded these V and J calls. Recorded for this sample are 160,000 or so distinct CDR3 sequences; about 50% of them occurred a single time. The top ten hold about 30% of the sample.

Sequencing used sorted CD4+, CD8+, or CD8+CD57+ T cells (not recorded which) from PBMCs. This clonotype originated in a human donor with aplastic anemia.

DNA sequence: TGTGCCTGGAGCGTCCGACTCCGGGTGTACAATGAGCAGTTCTTC. It encodes CAWSVRLRVYNEQFF. This receptor chain uses TRBV30 and TRBJ2-1; too little of a D gene remains to name it. Trimming removed 3 bases from V and 4 bases from J, leaving 16 bases between the germline ends. The CDR3 holds 15 amino acids from the cysteine to the phenylalanine. Of the read, only the CDR3 DNA is kept; its 45 bases are in frame from base 1. Via the germline V gene (reference sequence), CDR1 is GTSNPN and CDR2 SVGIG.